This T cell receptor beta chain was documented in a study of Graves' ophthalmopathy and Graves' hyperthyroidism listed by TCRdb under 2018. Notes on the research overall: A patient counted as having stable hyperthyroidism if there was no progression to ophthalmopathy within 18 months of follow-up. In total, around 140 blood samples were TCR-sequenced: under 45 ophthalmopathy, roughly 80 hyperthyroidism and some 17 hyperthyroidism-to-ophthalmopathy patients. For independent validation, a separate cohort was made up of 18 hyperthyroidism patients plus 17 patients who later progressed from hyperthyroidism to ophthalmopathy. To tell Graves' ophthalmopathy apart from Graves' hyperthyroidism, and to predict which patients would progress to ophthalmopathy, the study relied on TCR beta repertoire signatures. To explore V-J signatures that separate ophthalmopathy from hyperthyroidism, a discovery set of about a hundred patients was enrolled, consisting of about 45 with ophthalmopathy and 57 with stable hyperthyroidism. Following sampling, methimazole starting at 30 mg daily was administered to hyperthyroidism patients, and high-dose intravenous methylprednisolone was administered to ophthalmopathy patients. In more than five hyperthyroidism patients, the T-cell repertoires found in thyroid tissue were compared with those found in blood.

The research as a whole found: Ophthalmopathy was separated from stable hyperthyroidism by the 13-signature model with just under 90% sensitivity and 81% to 84% specificity in cross-validation and with 80%/75% in the test set. In validation, the model predicted ophthalmopathy progression with about 71% sensitivity and around 72% specificity; more than ten predicted patients were CT-confirmed with GO in a median of around 6 months. Most expanded thyroid clonotypes with a frequency above 0.001 also appeared in blood, which suggests that blood repertoires may reflect the immune response in the thyroid. No statistical method was used to set the sample size in advance, and the investigators knew which group each participant was assigned to.

Trimming at the junction amounts to 3 bases on V and 13 bases on J, and the germline ends lie 21 bases apart. CDR1 and CDR2 are read off the germline V gene as SNHLY and FYNNEI. From its cysteine to its phenylalanine, the CDR3 spans 14 amino acids. CDR3 DNA only is kept here, 42 bases in frame from base 1. This clonotype came up many times. The clone's antigen remains unknown. No clone much larger than this one lies a single base away; base qualities are absent. For repertoire sequencing, TCR beta CDR3 regions were amplified from RNA transcripts. The first round was an RT-PCR using HTBI primers with the Qiagen OneStep RT-PCR kit, and this first round was followed by a second-round multiplex PCR, then size selection and purification. Sequencing of the libraries was carried out on an Illumina HiSeq2000 in paired-end mode with 100 bp reads. The authors' analysis ran thus. SOAPnuke was used to process the reads, removing any read that contained adapters or uncalled bases, had a mean Phred below 15, or lacked an exact match to the constant primer or identifier. COPE v1.2.5 was used to merge high-quality paired reads. Unique nucleotide sequences were defined as clonotypes and aligned to IMGT TRB V, D and J references using MiTCR v1.1. Only V-J combinations with frequency above 0.0001 were analysed, covering around 99% of repertoires. A TCR clonal expansion and chaos score per V-J combination was defined as the ratio of F50 clonal expansion to chaos observed in the TCRdist matrix. Welch's t-statistics and random forest were used to reduce the features to approximately 13 V-J combinations, which were then used as input to a naive Bayes classifier. The similarity between thyroid and blood repertoires was quantified using the Morisita-Horn index. TCRdb passed the public sequencing reads through fastp at Q25 and MiXCR, retaining productive beta sequences. All rows with the same CDR3 protein become a single entry with the most common DNA and genes. The V and J calls and clone size are TCRdb's, not the authors'. The sample contains roughly 1.1 million distinct CDR3 sequences, about two fifths of them found a single time. Of the sample, around 10% falls within the top ten clones.

The hyperthyroidism patients were 18 to 65 years old and newly diagnosed, with a disease duration of less than 2 months. Patients with other autoimmune diseases, uncontrolled infections, pregnancy or lactation were excluded. Clinical symptoms, serum thyroxine, TRAb, thyroid ultrasound and orbital computed tomography were used for diagnosis. Trizol reagent was used to extract the total RNA, and its quality was then checked on an Agilent 2100 Bioanalyzer. Sequencing used peripheral blood or thyroid tissue (not recorded which). The chain links TRBV2 with TRBJ2-5; TRBD2 is a possible D gene, resting on 5 matching bases. The TCR comes from an adult man with Graves' hyperthyroidism. The DNA sequence is given as TGTGCCAGCAGTGACGGGATCGCTACCCGCCATCCGTACTTC. It specifies CASSDGIATRHPYF.